In this sample, the clone carrying this T cell receptor (beta chain) turned up many times. Trimming removed 3 bases at V and 3 bases at J, with 8 bases between. CDR1 and CDR2 from the germline V gene are KGHSH and LQKENI. CDR3 length: 14 residues. Molecules of cDNA were individually given unique molecular identifiers that were attached to them. TCRdb called the 5' RACE reads again in MiXCR, with one record for every CDR3 protein. The sample holds roughly 28,000 distinct CDR3 sequences, less than 6.5% seen once. The source of the sample is a study of early T cells in non-severe SARS-CoV-2 infection. Across the study: Chains were not paired, and sequencing was done on bulk RNA from unsorted whole blood.

The sample taken for sequencing was whole blood. This TCR was recovered from an adult who was a healthcare worker with PCR-confirmed SARS-CoV-2 infection or an uninfected control (not recorded which). The chain links TRBV18 to TRBJ2-2; D is undetermined. CDR3 region: CASSPSRDTGELFF. For the CDR3, the DNA is TGTGCCAGCTCACCGTCACGGGACACCGGGGAGCTGTTTTTT.